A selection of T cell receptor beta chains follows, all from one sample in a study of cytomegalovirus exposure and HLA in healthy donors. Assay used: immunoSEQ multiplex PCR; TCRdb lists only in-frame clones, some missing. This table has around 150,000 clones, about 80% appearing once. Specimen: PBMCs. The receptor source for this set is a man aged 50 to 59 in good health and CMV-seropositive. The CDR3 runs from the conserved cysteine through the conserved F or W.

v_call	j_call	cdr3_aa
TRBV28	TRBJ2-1	CASSSNRIGDEQFF
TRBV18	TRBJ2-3	CASSPTSGKTDTQYF
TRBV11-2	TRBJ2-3	CASSSAGDTQYF
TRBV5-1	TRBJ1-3	CASSSGQASGNTIYF
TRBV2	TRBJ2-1	CASSARVNEQFF
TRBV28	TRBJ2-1	CASERGSLNYNEQFF
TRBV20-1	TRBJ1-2	CSASPGYGYTF
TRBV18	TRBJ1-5	CASSPSGQGGQPQHF
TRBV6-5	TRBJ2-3	CASSWRSTDTQYF
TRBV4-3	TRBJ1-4	CASSRNLGQNEKLFF
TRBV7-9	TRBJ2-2	CASSNRDRGRHGELFF
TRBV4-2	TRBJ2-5	CASSQAGGKTQYF
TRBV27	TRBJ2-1	CASSLTVNNEQFF
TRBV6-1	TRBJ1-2	CASSESGTGGFGYTF
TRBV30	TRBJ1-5	CAWSVQGQPQHF
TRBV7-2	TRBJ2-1	CASSLVTVGDNEQFF
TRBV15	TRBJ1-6	CATSRDRRQGGSPLHF
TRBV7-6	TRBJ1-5	CASSLGGTAHSPQHF
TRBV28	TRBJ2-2	CASSKTTGHFTGELFF
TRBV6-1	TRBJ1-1	CASSEARGWDTEAFF
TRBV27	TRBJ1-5	CASRPGFGQPQHF
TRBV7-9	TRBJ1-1	CASSLEQGTEAFF
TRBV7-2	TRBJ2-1	CASSPRTGGSNEQFF
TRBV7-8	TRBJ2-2	CASSLRSGAGELFF
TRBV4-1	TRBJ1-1	CASSQARGNTEAFF
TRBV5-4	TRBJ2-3	CASSPRDFPTDTQYF
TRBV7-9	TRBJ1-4	CASSTWTGGEEKLFF
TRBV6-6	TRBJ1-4	CASTIGGQGNEKLFF
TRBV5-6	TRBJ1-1	CASSLVRTEAFF
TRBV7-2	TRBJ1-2	CASSYQKSQGNYGYTF
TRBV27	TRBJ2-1	CASSLGWTGGSYNEQFF
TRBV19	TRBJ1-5	CASTPDRVRQPQHF
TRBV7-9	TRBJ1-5	CASSLATVSQPQHF
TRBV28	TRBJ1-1	CASRSGTGGLNTEAFF
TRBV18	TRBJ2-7	CASSPYGQGATEQYF
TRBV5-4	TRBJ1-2	CASSLVAESGYTF
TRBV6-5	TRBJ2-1	CASSYRDRGRAEQFF
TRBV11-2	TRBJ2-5	CASSLVERGGQETQYF
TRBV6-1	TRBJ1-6	CASSASDNSPLHF
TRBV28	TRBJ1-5	CASRTGNQPQHF
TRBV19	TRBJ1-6	CASSMRTGGLSPLHF
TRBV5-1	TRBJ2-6	CASSSSSGANVLTF
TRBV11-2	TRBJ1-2	CASSLGSYGYTF
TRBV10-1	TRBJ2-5	CASSGGSGGHQETQYF
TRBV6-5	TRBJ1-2	CASSTGGVKDGYTF
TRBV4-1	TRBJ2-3	CASSQLGLAEADTQYF
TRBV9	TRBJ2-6	CASSPTGGQSSGANVLTF
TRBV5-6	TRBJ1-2	CASSIRTGRYGYTF
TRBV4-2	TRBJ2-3	CASSHSGADTQYF